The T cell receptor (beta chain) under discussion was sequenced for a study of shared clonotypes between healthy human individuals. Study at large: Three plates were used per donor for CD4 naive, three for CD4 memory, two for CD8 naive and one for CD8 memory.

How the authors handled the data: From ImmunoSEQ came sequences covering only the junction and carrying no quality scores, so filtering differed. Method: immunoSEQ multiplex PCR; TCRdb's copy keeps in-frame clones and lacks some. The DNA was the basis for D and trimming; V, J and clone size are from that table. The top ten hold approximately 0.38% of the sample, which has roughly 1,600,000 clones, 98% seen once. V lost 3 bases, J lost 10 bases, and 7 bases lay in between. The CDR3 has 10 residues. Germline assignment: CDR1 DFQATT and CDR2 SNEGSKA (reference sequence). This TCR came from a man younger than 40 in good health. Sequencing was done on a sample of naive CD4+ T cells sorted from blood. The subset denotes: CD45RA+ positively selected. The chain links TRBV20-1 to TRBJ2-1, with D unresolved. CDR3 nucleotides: TGCAGTGCTAGTAGCCAGGAGCAGTTCTTC. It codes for CSASSQEQFF.